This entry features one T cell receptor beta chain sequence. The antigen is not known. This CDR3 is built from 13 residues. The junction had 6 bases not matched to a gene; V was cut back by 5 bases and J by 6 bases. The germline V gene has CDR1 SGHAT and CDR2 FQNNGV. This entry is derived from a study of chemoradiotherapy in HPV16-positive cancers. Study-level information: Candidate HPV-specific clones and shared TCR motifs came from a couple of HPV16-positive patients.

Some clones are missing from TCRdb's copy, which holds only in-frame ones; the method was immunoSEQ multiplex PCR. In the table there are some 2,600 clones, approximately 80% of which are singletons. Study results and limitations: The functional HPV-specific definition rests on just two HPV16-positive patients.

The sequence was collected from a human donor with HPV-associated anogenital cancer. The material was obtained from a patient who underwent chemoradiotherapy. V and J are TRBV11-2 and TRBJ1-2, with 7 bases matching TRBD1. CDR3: CASSVTGNDGYTF. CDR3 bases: TGTGCCAGCAGCGTGACAGGGAATGATGGCTACACCTTC.